The rows below give T cell receptor beta chains drawn from one sample of a study of CD8+CD57+ T cells in acquired aplastic anemia. TCRdb reanalysed the reads using MiXCR and keeps one entry per CDR3 protein. The table includes 200,000 to 250,000 distinct CDR3 sequences, approximately 60% detected once. What was sequenced was sorted CD4+, CD8+, or CD8+CD57+ T cells (not recorded which) from PBMCs. These receptors were collected from a human donor in good health. CDR3s include the opening cysteine and the closing phenylalanine or tryptophan. D genes are given only for firm matches. Clone size is stated in some rows and not others, as once, few, many or a class when expanded.

CDR3 protein: CASSRSHRDNSYEQYF
CDR3 DNA: TGTGCCAGCAGCCGGAGCCATCGGGACAACTCCTACGAGCAGTACTTC
J gene: TRBJ2-7
D gene: -
V gene: TRBV7-6
clone size: -

CDR3 protein: CSADPGQGNPEQYF
CDR3 DNA: TGCAGTGCTGATCCGGGACAGGGTAATCCCGAGCAGTACTTC
J gene: TRBJ2-7
D gene: TRBD1
V gene: TRBV20-1
clone size: -

CDR3 protein: CASSQNRGLGDTQYF
CDR3 DNA: TGCGCCAGCAGCCAAAACAGGGGGCTGGGAGATACGCAGTATTTT
J gene: TRBJ2-3
D gene: TRBD1
V gene: TRBV4-1
clone size: many

CDR3 protein: CSTSTGQIIYF
CDR3 DNA: TGCAGCACTTCCACCGGACAAATCATATATTTT
J gene: TRBJ1-3
D gene: -
V gene: TRBV29-1
clone size: -

CDR3 protein: CASSLTSGGGPDTQYF
CDR3 DNA: TGTGCCAGCAGCTTGACTAGCGGGGGGGGACCAGATACGCAGTATTTT
J gene: TRBJ2-3
D gene: TRBD2
V gene: TRBV7-9
clone size: -

CDR3 protein: CASSIGQANNSPLHF
CDR3 DNA: TGTGCCAGTAGTATCGGACAGGCGAATAATTCACCCCTCCACTTT
J gene: TRBJ1-6
D gene: TRBD1
V gene: TRBV19
clone size: -

CDR3 protein: CASSRTSGGPRGQFF
CDR3 DNA: TGTGCCAGCAGCCGGACTAGCGGGGGCCCGAGAGGACAGTTCTTC
J gene: TRBJ2-1
D gene: TRBD2
V gene: TRBV10-2
clone size: few

CDR3 protein: CSARDQGGETQYF
CDR3 DNA: TGCAGTGCTAGAGATCAGGGTGGGGAGACCCAGTACTTC
J gene: TRBJ2-5
D gene: -
V gene: TRBV20-1
clone size: -

CDR3 protein: CAISESRGLTYEQYF
CDR3 DNA: TGTGCCATCAGTGAGTCGAGGGGACTAACCTACGAGCAGTACTTC
J gene: TRBJ2-7
D gene: TRBD2
V gene: TRBV10-3
clone size: -

CDR3 protein: CASSLALGIEAFF
CDR3 DNA: TGTGCCAGCAGCTTAGCCCTCGGTATTGAAGCTTTCTTT
J gene: TRBJ1-1
D gene: -
V gene: TRBV7-2
clone size: -

CDR3 protein: CSARDPSSYEQYF
CDR3 DNA: TGCAGTGCTAGAGATCCCTCATCCTACGAGCAGTACTTC
J gene: TRBJ2-7
D gene: -
V gene: TRBV20-1
clone size: many

CDR3 protein: CAISDIPGTVQETQYF
CDR3 DNA: TGTGCCATCAGTGATATTCCTGGGACGGTCCAAGAGACCCAGTACTTC
J gene: TRBJ2-5
D gene: -
V gene: TRBV10-3
clone size: many

CDR3 protein: CSAGTGEAYEQYF
CDR3 DNA: TGCAGTGCAGGGACAGGGGAAGCCTACGAGCAGTACTTC
J gene: TRBJ2-7
D gene: TRBD1
V gene: TRBV20-1
clone size: -

CDR3 protein: CASSLGPDSSYEQYF
CDR3 DNA: TGTGCCAGCAGCTTAGGACCCGACAGTTCCTACGAGCAGTACTTC
J gene: TRBJ2-7
D gene: -
V gene: TRBV7-6
clone size: medium-sized

CDR3 protein: CASMGRATSYEQYF
CDR3 DNA: TGTGCCAGCATGGGGCGGGCGACCTCCTACGAGCAGTACTTC
J gene: TRBJ2-7
D gene: -
V gene: TRBV6-1
clone size: -

CDR3 protein: CAISEAYNEQFF
CDR3 DNA: TGTGCCATCAGTGAGGCCTACAATGAGCAGTTCTTC
J gene: TRBJ2-1
D gene: -
V gene: TRBV10-3
clone size: once

CDR3 protein: CASSSGYNSPLHF
CDR3 DNA: TGTGCCAGCAGTTCGGGATATAATTCACCCCTCCACTTT
J gene: TRBJ1-6
D gene: -
V gene: TRBV2
clone size: -

CDR3 protein: CASSQEWVEMPYEQYF
CDR3 DNA: TGCGCCAGCAGCCAAGAATGGGTAGAGATGCCCTACGAGCAGTACTTC
J gene: TRBJ2-7
D gene: -
V gene: TRBV4-1
clone size: -

CDR3 protein: CASSLGIAELHEQFF
CDR3 DNA: TGTGCCAGCAGCTTGGGAATAGCGGAGCTCCATGAGCAGTTCTTC
J gene: TRBJ2-1
D gene: -
V gene: TRBV5-6
clone size: many

CDR3 protein: CASSGQGDEQYF
CDR3 DNA: TGTGCCAGCAGTGGTCAAGGGGACGAGCAGTACTTC
J gene: TRBJ2-7
D gene: -
V gene: TRBV2
clone size: -

CDR3 protein: CASSLVGLNEKLFF
CDR3 DNA: TGTGCCAGCAGCTTAGTTGGACTTAATGAAAAACTGTTTTTT
J gene: TRBJ1-4
D gene: -
V gene: TRBV7-9
clone size: many

CDR3 protein: CRGPLASHEQFF
CDR3 DNA: TGCAGAGGACCACTAGCGTCGCATGAGCAGTTCTTC
J gene: TRBJ2-1
D gene: TRBD2
V gene: TRBV20-1
clone size: many